This T cell receptor (beta chain) appears in the sequencing data of a study of blood T cell repertoires in COVID-19. The wider study: COVID-19 samples, acute and convalescent, were from the United States, Italy and Spain. In each case, the material was cDNA or gDNA derived from T cells, B-cell-depleted T cells, or PBMCs.

This clone was seen a few times. Cohorts were based on clinical histories the participants reported. Recovered Cohort 3 donors showed two negative PCRs, clearance, or symptom resolution. CDR1 is MNHNS and CDR2 is SASEGT in the germline V gene. V was clipped by 2 bases and J by 4 bases; unmatched bases: 8. The CDR3 is 15 amino acids. Measured with immunoSEQ multiplex PCR; TCRdb has only the in-frame clones, and not every one. The sample lists under 300,000 clones, approximately 90% seen once, with approximately 2.5% in the top ten. V usage is TRBV6-1 and J usage is TRBJ2-7, with 7 bases fitting TRBD1. The TCR sequence derives from a woman between 18 and 30 years old who had recovered from COVID-19. Input material: PBMCs or T cells enriched from blood (not recorded which). This CDR3 is CASSEWGRGTYEQYF. CDR3 DNA: TGTGCCAGCAGTGAATGGGGCAGGGGGACGTACGAGCAGTACTTC.